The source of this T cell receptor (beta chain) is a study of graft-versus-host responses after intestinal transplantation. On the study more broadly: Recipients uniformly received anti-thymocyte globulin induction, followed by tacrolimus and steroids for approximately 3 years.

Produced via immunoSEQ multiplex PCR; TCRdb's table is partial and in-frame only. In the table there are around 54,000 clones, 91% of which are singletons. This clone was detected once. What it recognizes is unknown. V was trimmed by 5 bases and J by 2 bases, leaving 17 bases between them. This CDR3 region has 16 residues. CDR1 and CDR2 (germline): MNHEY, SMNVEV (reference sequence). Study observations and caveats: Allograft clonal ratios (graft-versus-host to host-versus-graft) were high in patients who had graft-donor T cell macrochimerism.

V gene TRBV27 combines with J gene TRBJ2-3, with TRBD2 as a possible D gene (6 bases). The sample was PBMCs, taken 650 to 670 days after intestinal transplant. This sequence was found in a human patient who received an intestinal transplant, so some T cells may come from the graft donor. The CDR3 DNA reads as TGTGCCAGCAGTCCTCTTTTGGGCGGGGACACAGATACGCAGTATTTT. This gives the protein CASSPLLGGDTDTQYF.